The TCR beta chain described here comes from a study of blood T cell repertoires in COVID-19. This CDR3 comprises 17 residues. V lost 1 base to trimming and J lost 5 bases; unmatched junction nucleotides: 5. Per germline, CDR1 SGHVS and CDR2 FNYEAQ. Per the original data handling: The assay estimated nucleated cells by amplifying reference gene primers. Assay: immunoSEQ multiplex PCR; the TCRdb copy retains only in-frame clones and omits some. V, J and clone size were drawn from that table, and D and trimming were deduced from the DNA. Of around 180,000 clones listed, about nine tenths are singletons.

Sequencing was done on a sample of peripheral blood. The chain carries TRBV7-6 and TRBJ2-5; TRBD2 matches at 15 bases. The receptor comes from a man between 65 and 85 years old with active or convalescent COVID-19. CDR3 loop: CASSLGTSGRARETQYF. CDR3 nucleotides: TGTGCCAGCAGCTTAGGGACTAGCGGGAGGGCCAGGGAGACCCAGTACTTC. Together with reference TRBV7-6 and TRBJ2-5, the CDR3 gives the full variable domain: GAGVSQSPRYKVTKRGQDVALRCDPISGHVSLYWYRQALGQGPEFLTYFNYEAQQDKSGLPNDRFSAERPEGSISTLTIQRTEQRDSAMYRCASSLGTSGRARETQYFGPGTRLLVL.